Sequencing of this T cell receptor beta chain was carried out in a study of cytomegalovirus exposure and HLA in healthy donors (dated by TCRdb to the late 2010s). For the study in its entirety: An earlier analysis of some 620 of the donors reported under 300 Gb of sequence data and some 110 million unique TCR beta sequences obtained from some 170 million T cells. Four to six DR-DQ haplotypes were handled as single units for association and clustering, since linkage in the cohort was strong. The later analysis used no new phenotypic data to find candidate immune exposures, relying instead on TCR beta sequences and their occurrence across donors. An earlier analysis of approximately 630 of the donors applied high-throughput TCR beta sequencing to assess whether each TCR beta V gene segment acted as functional or pseudogenic. Among 300 to 500 genotyped donors of the cohort, an average of approximately 220,000 unique TCR beta nucleotide sequences was sequenced per donor, of which roughly 17% were non-productive. Among the roughly 400 genotyped donors, 75% to 90% belonged to the genetic ancestry cluster associated with self-reported Caucasian donors. A separate validation cohort of 90 to 150 different subjects was used in addition to the 666-subject first cohort. The study profiled the T cell repertoires of more than 500 subjects by immunosequencing and related them to cytomegalovirus serostatus. Alongside the repertoire data, information on donor age, sex, ethnicity and CMV serostatus was compiled. Genome-wide SNP genotypes for about 55% of the roughly 670 donors were used in a later genetic analysis, which treated that subset as a discovery cohort. A later analysis re-analyzed previously published TCR beta repertoires from approximately 700 donors and added high-resolution HLA genotyping to study TCR occurrence patterns. Both class I and class II loci were covered by HLA typing, at four-digit resolution. High-throughput TCR immunosequencing, statistical association of individual TCRs with disease status, and machine learning were combined to predict cytomegalovirus infection status. Typing coverage varied by locus: roughly 629-630 donors for A, B, C, DRB1 and DQB1; approximately 560 for DQA1; approximately 610 for DPA1; 450 to 480 for DPB1. An early release that covered about 600 HLA-typed donors contained approximately 300 gigabases of sequencing data and 70 million to 100 million unique TCR sequences. The aim of the study was to test whether cataloging public T cell receptors could identify signatures of past pathogen exposure. All discovery cohort repertoires had been generated using a single sequencing platform. On the study overall, not on this receptor specifically: In an earlier analysis of roughly 560 of the donors, most TCR beta V segments were observed in productive rearrangements about 87% or about 30% of the time, broadly matching IMGT annotations. In a later analysis, most CMV-associated TCR beta chains were found to appear HLA-restricted, with HLA associations seemingly driven largely by CMV exposure. CMV serostatus was the only immune exposure information available for the cohort. Presence/absence analyses assumed roughly uniform sequencing depth across donors, an assumption that may not hold. Strong co-occurrence of HLA alleles, especially DR and DQ, made assigning TCR associations to individual alleles difficult. Some IMGT-functional V segments, including TRBV6-2 and TRBV6-3, could not be told apart with the 87-base-pair reads, so those segments were excluded. A total of roughly 160 TCR beta chains were listed by the study as associated with cytomegalovirus. Compared with equally common non-associated chains, HLA-associated TCR beta chains in a later analysis were more clonally expanded and had lower generation probabilities. A few of the identified cytomegalovirus-associated TCR beta chains were confirmed in vitro to be specific for cytomegalovirus antigens. The classifier was reported to diagnose cytomegalovirus status with high specificity and sensitivity in both the original cohort and the validation cohort. Correlated functional status among segregating V segments might be attributable to linkage disequilibrium, but an unknown experimental factor could not be ruled out. Most TCR sequences were observed very rarely across donors, whereas some public TCRs were present in many individuals. A later genetic analysis associated a missense DCLRE1C variant with V-gene and J-gene trimming of TCR beta chains, and an independent cohort replicated the association. This cohort had only TCR beta chains sequenced, and the lack of alpha or paired-chain data limited which features could be detected. Because counts were too low, seventeen rarely observed V segments, including chromosome 9 orphons, were excluded from the earlier analysis of under 650 of the donors. In a later analysis, more than 15,000 TCR beta sequences were associated with specific HLA alleles at a false discovery rate of 0.05. Compared with the roughly 600-donor mean, donors in an Asian-associated ancestry cluster had fewer N-insertions in productive TCRs, according to a later genetic analysis. In a later analysis, TCR association rates were found to vary across HLA loci, with the most associated TCRs seen for DRB1 alleles and the fewest for HLA-C alleles. Several of the top co-occurrence clusters appeared to be linked to parvovirus B19, influenza, CMV and Epstein-Barr virus, according to a later analysis. A cluster of highly shared sequence variants was judged likely to represent a technical artifact of the sequencing pipeline. According to the authors, the approach could potentially be generalized to other disease states and immunological phenotypes. A further reported finding was that TCR beta sequences accurately predicted the HLA-A and HLA-B alleles for most subjects in the first cohort. HLA typing was unavailable for some donors at each locus, so association tests used only the typed subset.

In total, 600 or so healthy bone marrow donors made up the cohort. Cohort members were all nominally healthy when sampled, although unrecorded immune exposures were likely present. The donor was CMV seronegative and was included in the group of approximately 350 seronegative cohort members. A peripheral blood sample was collected from each donor, and TCR beta sequencing was performed on peripheral blood mononuclear cells. The Qiagen DNeasy Blood Extraction Kit was used to extract genomic DNA from the blood cell samples. Library method: the immunoSEQ multiplex PCR assay. The multiplex PCR relied on a mix of 60 forward primers for TCR Vbeta segments and 13 reverse primers for TCR Jbeta segments. The CDR3 region of rearranged TCR beta genes was amplified from genomic DNA with a multiplex PCR assay. The amplified TCR beta libraries were sequenced on the Illumina HiSeq System as 87-base-pair reads. The original pipeline was this. A later analysis tallied 75 million to 95 million unique TCR beta chains across the 550 to 850 repertoires, and about 12 million of those chains were shared by two or more donors. Raw reads were error-corrected and collapsed into unique sequences with a nearest-neighbor algorithm that merged closely related sequences to remove PCR and sequencing errors. Alignment of CDR3 sequences to IMGT reference sequences was used to assign V, D and J gene segments. For a sequence to be retained, at least a six-nucleotide match to both a V gene segment and a J gene segment was required. A rearrangement counted as productive if the CDR3 had no stop codons and remained in frame with V and J, and every other rearrangement counted as non-productive. Following IMGT convention, CDR3 was defined as the stretch from the second conserved V-encoded cysteine up to the conserved J-encoded phenylalanine. Sequences without an unambiguous match to a single V gene segment were excluded from the earlier analysis of approximately 600 of the donors. In an earlier analysis of approximately 590 of the donors, V segments were called functional above 56.7% productive rearrangements and were called segregating when the between-donor standard deviation exceeded 5%. A statistical classification framework was built for diagnosing cytomegalovirus status from the catalog of TCR beta chain sequences. A later analysis assigned V and J genes by comparing TCR nucleotide sequences with IMGT/GENE-DB human TR gene sequences. The TCRdist pipeline was used in a later analysis to assign CDR3 sequences and most-parsimonious VDJ recombination scenarios. A later analysis defined each TCR beta chain by its CDR3 amino acid sequence plus V-gene family, and excluded reads lacking a unique V-gene family. A later analysis removed 592 highly shared, low-generation-probability nucleotide sequences to deal with suspected cross-contamination and a sequencing artifact. A later analysis calculated a clonal expansion index for each public chain from normalized within-repertoire ranks of inferred template counts. In a later analysis, generation probabilities were computed using a VDJ recombination model fitted to out-of-frame rearrangements, and the results were checked against IGoR. Hypergeometric tests were used in a later analysis to score TCR-TCR, TCR-HLA and TCR-CMV co-occurrence, with a repertoire-size bias correction applied to the TCR pairs. To estimate false discovery rates, a later analysis permuted the HLA or CMV assignments 20 times. In a later analysis, co-occurring TCRs were grouped using DBSCAN, and TCRdist sequence similarity was added for clustering within HLA-allele-positive subsets. Repertoires with fewer than 30,000 or more than 120,000 public chains were left out of co-occurrence clustering, as were about 5 repertoires with anomalous nucleotide sharing. The table comes from immuneACCESS by way of TCRdb, which keeps in-frame sequences with V and J called. Part of the clones is missing from these tables; in studies checked, under half for an unresolved V gene and the rest for unknown reasons. The V and J calls and clone size are taken from that table; D and trimming were inferred from the DNA. This sample is represented by about 120,000 clones; 80% of them were singletons. 1.2% of the sample lies in the top ten.

The cysteine opens and the phenylalanine closes a CDR3 of 15 amino acids. The CDR3 DNA has 45 bases and is translated from base 1. From a lookup of the germline V gene, CDR1 and CDR2 are SGHRS and YFSETQ. Trimming leaves V shorter by 2 bases and J shorter by 3 bases, with the junction holding 5 bases beyond the gene matches. Of note for this clone: The antigen it recognizes is unknown. Within one base of it there is no much larger clone, and no base qualities were kept.

Sequencing was done on a sample of PBMCs. The sequence was collected from a female donor in good health and CMV-seronegative. The chain uses TRBV5-1 and TRBJ1-5, and 7 junction bases match TRBD1. This receptor has the CDR3 CASSLSGGINQPQHF. The nucleotides are TGCGCCAGCAGCTTATCAGGGGGAATCAATCAGCCCCAGCATTTT.